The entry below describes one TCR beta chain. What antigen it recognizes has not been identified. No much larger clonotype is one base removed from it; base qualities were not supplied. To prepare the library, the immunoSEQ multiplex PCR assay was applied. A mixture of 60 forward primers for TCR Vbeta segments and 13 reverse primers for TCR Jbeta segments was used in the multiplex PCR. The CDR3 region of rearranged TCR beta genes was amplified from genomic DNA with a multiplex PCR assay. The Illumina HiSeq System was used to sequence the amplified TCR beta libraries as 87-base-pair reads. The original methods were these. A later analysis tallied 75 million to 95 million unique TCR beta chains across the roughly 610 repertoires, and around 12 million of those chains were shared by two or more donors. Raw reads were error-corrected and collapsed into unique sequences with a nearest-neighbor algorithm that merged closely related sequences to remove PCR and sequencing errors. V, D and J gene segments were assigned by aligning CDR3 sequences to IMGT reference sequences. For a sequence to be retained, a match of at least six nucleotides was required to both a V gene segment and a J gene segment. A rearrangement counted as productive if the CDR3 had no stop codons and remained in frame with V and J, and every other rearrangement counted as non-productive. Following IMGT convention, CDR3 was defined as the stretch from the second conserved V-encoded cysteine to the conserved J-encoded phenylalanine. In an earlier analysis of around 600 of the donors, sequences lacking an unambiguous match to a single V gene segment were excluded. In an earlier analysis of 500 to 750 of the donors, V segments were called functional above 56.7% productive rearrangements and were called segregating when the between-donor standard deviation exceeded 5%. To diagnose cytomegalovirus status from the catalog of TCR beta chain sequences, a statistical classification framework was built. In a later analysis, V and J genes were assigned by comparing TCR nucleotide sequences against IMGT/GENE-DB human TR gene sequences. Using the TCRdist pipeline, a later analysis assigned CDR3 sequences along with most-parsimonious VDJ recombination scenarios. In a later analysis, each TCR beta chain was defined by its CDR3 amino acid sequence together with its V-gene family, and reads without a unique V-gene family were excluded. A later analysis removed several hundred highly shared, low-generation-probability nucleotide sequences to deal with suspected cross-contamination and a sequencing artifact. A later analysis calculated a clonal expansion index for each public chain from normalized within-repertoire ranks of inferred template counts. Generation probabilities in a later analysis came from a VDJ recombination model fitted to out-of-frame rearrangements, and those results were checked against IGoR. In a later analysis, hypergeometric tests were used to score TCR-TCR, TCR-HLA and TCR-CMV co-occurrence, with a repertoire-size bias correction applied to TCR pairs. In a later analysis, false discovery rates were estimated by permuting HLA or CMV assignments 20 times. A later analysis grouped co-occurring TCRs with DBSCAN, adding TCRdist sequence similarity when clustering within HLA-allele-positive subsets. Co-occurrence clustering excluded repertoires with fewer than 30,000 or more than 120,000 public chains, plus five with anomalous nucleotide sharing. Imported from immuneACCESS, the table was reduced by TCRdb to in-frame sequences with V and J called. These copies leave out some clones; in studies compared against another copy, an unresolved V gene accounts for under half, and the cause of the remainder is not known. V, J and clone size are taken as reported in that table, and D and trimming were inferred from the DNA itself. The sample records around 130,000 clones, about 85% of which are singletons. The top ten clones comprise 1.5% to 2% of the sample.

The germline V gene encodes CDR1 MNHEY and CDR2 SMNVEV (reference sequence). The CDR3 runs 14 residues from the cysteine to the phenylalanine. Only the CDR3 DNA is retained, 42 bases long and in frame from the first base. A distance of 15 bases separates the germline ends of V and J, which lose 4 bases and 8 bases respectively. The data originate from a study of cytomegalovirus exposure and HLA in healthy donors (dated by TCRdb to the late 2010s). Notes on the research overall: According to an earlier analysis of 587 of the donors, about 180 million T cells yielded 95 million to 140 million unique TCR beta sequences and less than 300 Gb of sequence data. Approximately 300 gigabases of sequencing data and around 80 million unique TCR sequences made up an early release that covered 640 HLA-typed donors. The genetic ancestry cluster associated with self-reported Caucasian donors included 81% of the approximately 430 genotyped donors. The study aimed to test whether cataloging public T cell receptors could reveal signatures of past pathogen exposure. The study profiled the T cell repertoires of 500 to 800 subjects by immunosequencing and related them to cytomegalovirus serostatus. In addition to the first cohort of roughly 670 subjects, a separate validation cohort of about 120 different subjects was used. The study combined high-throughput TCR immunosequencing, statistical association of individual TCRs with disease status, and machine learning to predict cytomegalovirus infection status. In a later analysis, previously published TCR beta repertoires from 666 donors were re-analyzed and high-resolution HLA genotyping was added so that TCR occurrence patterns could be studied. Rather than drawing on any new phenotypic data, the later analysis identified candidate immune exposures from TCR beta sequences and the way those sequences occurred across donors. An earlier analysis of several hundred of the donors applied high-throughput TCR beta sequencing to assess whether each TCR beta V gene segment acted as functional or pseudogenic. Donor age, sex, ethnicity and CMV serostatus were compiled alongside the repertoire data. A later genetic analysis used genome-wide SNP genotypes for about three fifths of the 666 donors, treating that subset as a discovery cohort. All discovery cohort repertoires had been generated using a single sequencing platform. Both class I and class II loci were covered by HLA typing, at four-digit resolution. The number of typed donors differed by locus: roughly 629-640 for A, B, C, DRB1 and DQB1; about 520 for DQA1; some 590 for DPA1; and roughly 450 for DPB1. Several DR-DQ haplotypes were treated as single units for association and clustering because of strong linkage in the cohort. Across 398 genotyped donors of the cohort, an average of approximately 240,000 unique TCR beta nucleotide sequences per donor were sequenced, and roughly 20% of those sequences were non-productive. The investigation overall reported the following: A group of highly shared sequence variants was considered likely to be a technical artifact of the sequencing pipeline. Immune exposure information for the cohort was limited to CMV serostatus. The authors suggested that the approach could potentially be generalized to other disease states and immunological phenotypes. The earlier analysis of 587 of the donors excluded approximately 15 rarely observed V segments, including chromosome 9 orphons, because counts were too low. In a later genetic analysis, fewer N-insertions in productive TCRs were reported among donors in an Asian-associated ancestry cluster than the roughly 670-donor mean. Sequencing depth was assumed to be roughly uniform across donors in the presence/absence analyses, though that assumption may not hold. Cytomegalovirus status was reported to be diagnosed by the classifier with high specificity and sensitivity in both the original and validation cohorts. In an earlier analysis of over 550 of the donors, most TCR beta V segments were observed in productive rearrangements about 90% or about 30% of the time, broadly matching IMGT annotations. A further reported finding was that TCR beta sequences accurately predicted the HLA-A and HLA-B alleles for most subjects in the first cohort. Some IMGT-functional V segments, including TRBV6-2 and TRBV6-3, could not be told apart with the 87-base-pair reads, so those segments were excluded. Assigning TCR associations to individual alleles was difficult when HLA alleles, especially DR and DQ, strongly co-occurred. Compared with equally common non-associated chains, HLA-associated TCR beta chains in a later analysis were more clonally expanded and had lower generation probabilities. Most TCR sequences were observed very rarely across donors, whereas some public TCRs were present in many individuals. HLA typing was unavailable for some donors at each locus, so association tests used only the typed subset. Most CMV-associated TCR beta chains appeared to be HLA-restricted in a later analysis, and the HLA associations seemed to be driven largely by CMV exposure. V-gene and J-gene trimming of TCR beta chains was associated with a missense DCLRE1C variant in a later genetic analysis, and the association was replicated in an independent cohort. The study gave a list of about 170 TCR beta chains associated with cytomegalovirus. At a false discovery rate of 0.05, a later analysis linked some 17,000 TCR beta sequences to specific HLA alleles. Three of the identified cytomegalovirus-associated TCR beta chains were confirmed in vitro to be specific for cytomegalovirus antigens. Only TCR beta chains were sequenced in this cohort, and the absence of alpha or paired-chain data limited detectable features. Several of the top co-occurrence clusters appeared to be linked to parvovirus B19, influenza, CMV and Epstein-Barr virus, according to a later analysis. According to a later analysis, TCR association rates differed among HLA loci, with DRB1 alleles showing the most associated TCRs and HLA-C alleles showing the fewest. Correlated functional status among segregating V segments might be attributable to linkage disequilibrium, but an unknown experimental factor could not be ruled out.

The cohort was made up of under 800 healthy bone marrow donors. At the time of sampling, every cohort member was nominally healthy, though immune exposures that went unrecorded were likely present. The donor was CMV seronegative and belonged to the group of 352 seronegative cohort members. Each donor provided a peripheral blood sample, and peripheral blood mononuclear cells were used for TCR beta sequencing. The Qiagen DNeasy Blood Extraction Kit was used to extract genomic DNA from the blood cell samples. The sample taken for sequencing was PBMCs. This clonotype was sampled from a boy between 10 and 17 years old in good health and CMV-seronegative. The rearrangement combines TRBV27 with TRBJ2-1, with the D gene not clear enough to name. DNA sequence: TGTGCCAGCAGTTCTTCTAGAATTAGCTATGAGCAGTTCTTC. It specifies CASSSSRISYEQFF.